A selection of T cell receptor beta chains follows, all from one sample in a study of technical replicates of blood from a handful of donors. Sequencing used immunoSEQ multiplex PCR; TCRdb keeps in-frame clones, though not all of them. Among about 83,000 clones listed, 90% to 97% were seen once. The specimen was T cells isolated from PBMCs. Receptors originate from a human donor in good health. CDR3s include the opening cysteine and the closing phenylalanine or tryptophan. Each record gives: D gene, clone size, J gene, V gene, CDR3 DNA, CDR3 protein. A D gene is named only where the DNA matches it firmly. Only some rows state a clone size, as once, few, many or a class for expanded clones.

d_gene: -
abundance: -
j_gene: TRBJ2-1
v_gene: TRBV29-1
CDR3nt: TGCAGCGTTGAAAAACAGGAAGGCAATGAGCAGTTCTTC
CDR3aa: CSVEKQEGNEQFF

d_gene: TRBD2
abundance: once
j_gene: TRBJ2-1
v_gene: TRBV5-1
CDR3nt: TGCGCCAGCAGCTTAACTAGCGGGAGGTTCAATGAGCAGTTCTTC
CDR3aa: CASSLTSGRFNEQFF

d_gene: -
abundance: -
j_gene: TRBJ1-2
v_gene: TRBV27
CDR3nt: TGTGCCAGCAGTTTTGGGGCCACAAACTATGGCTACACCTTC
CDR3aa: CASSFGATNYGYTF

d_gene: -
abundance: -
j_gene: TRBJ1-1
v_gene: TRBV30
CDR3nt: TGTGCCTGGAGTCTAAGATCCGGGATATTTGGGACTGAAGCTTTCTTT
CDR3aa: CAWSLRSGIFGTEAFF

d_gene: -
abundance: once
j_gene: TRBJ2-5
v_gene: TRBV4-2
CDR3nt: TGTGCCAGCAGCCAAGAGTCTGAAGAGACCCAGTACTTC
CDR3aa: CASSQESEETQYF

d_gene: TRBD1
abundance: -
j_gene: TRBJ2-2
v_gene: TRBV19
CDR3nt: TGTGCCAGTAGTATTTCGGTTGAAGGTCCAGGGGGCGCCCCCCGGGAGCTGTTTTTT
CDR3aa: CASSISVEGPGGAPRELFF

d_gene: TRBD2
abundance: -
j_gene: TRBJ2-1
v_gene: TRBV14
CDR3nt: TGTGCCAGCAGCCATAGGAGCGGGAGCTCCTACAATGAGCAGTTCTTC
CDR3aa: CASSHRSGSSYNEQFF

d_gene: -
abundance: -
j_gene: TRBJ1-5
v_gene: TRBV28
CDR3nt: TGTGCCAGCAGTGTGGACTTTTATCAGCCCCAGCATTTT
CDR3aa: CASSVDFYQPQHF

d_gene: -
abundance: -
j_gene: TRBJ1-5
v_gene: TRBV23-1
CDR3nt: TGCGCCAGCACAACAGGGTGTGGTCATCAGCCCCAGCATTTT
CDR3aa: CASTTGCGHQPQHF

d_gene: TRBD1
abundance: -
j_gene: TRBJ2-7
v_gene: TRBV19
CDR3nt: TGTGCCAGTAGTATTATAGGGACAGGGTCCTACGAGCAGTACTTC
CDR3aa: CASSIIGTGSYEQYF

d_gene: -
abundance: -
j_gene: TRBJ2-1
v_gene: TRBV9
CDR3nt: TGTGCCAGCAGCGTAGGCCAGGGGGCGCGGGGGGAGCAGTTCTTC
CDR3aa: CASSVGQGARGEQFF

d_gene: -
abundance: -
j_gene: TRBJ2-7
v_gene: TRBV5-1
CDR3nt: TGCGCCAGCAGCTTGAATGACGGGGGCGAGCAGTACTTC
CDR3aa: CASSLNDGGEQYF

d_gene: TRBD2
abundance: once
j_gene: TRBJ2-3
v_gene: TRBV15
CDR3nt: TGTGCCACCAGCAGAGATATACCCCCCCTAGCGGGAGCCAGCACAGATACGCAGTATTTT
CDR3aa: CATSRDIPPLAGASTDTQYF

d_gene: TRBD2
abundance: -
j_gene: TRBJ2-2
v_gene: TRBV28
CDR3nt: TGTGCCAGCAGAAGCGGGAGGCTTGGGGGGGAGCTGTTTTTT
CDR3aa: CASRSGRLGGELFF

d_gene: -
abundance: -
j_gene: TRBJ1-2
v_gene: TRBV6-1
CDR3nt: TGTGCCAGCAGTGAAGGTATGGGGGCTGGCTACACCTTC
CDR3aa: CASSEGMGAGYTF

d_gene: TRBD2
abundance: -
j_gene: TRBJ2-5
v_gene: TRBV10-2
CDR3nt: TGCGCCAGCAGTGATATAGCGGGGTTGGTGACCCAGTACTTC
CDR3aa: CASSDIAGLVTQYF

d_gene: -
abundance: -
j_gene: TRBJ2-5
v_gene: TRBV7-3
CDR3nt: TGTGCCAGCAGCTTCCAACCGGGTCTCTGGGAGACCCAGTACTTC
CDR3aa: CASSFQPGLWETQYF